Presented here are 13 T cell receptor beta chains from one specimen sequenced in a study of blood T cell repertoires in COVID-19. Some clones are missing from TCRdb's copy, which holds only in-frame ones; the method was immunoSEQ multiplex PCR. Among roughly 50,000 clones listed, about 90% were seen once. Material: peripheral blood. The receptor source for this set is an elderly man with acute or convalescent COVID-19.

This clone was recorded only once. Other nucleotide sequences in the sample specify the same CDR3. V usage is TRBV19 and J usage is TRBJ1-6, with D hard to call. The V end was cut by 1 base, the J end by 8 bases, with 6 bases between. Germline CDR1 and CDR2: LNHDA and SQIVND (reference sequence). This CDR3 comprises 13 residues. CDR3 DNA: TGTGCCAGTAGTATAGGGGCCGATTCACCCCTCCACTTT. This sequence encodes CASSIGADSPLHF. The full variable domain, in which reference TRBV19 and TRBJ1-6 provide the parts outside the CDR3, is DGGITQSPKYLFRKEGQNVTLSCEQNLNHDAMYWYRQDPGQGLRLIYYSQIVNDFQKGDIAEGYSVSREKKESFPLTVTSAQKNPTAFYLCASSIGADSPLHFGNGTRLTVT.

The genes are TRBV6-5 and TRBJ1-1, with D possibly TRBD1 on 6 matching bases. V lost 4 bases to trimming and J lost 1 base, with 16 bases between them. This CDR3 has 16 amino acids. CDR1 and CDR2 (germline): MNHEY, SVGAGI. CDR3 in amino acids: CASSSLQGTGNTEAFF. CDR3 in DNA: TGTGCCAGCAGTTCCCTACAGGGAACCGGGAACACTGAAGCTTTCTTT.

This clone was observed a single time. This sequence joins TRBV6-1 and TRBJ1-1; weak D call: TRBD1 (5 bases). From germline, CDR1 is MNHNS and CDR2 SASEGT. CDR3 length: 15 residues. V was trimmed by 2 bases and J by 4 bases, leaving 14 bases between them. In DNA, the CDR3 is TGTGCCAGCAGTGAAAATGAGGGCGGGGGCACTGAAGCTTTCTTT. Amino acid sequence: CASSENEGGGTEAFF.

The chain combines TRBV29-1 with TRBJ1-1; unclear D gene. CDR1 is SQVTM and CDR2 is ANQGSEA in the germline V gene. CDR3 length: 13 residues. V lost 4 bases to trimming and J lost 3 bases, with 12 bases between them. In DNA form, the CDR3 reads TGCAGCGTTGGAGCATCATCCCACACTGAAGCTTTCTTT. This codes for CSVGASSHTEAFF. The full variable domain, its missing parts supplied by reference TRBV29-1 and TRBJ1-1, is SAVISQKPSRDICQRGTSLTIQCQVDSQVTMMFWYRQQPGQSLTLIATANQGSEATYESGFVIDKFPISRPNLTFSTLTVSNMSPEDSSIYLCSVGASSHTEAFFGQGTRLTVV.

V usage is TRBV7-8 and J usage is TRBJ1-5; D might be TRBD1 (5 bases). V was pared by 0 bases and J by 7 bases, with 10 bases between. The CDR3 covers 14 residues. Looked up from germline, CDR1 is SGHVS and CDR2 is FQNEAQ. The CDR3 coding sequence is TGTGCCAGCAGCTTAGCGGGGGGTAAACAGCCCCAGCATTTT. It codes for CASSLAGGKQPQHF.

This chain connects TRBV11-3 to TRBJ2-1, with TRBD2 identical over 7 bases. The V and J ends lost 2 bases and 3 bases, in that order; junction bases with no gene match: 4. Germline V gene sequence: CDR1 SGHNT, CDR2 YENEEA. The CDR3 runs 15 residues. The CDR3 spells CASSLHGTNYNEQFF. DNA for the CDR3: TGTGCCAGCAGCTTACACGGGACTAACTACAATGAGCAGTTCTTC. The variable domain in full, completed from reference TRBV11-3 and TRBJ2-1, reads EAGVVQSPRYKIIEKKQPVAFWCNPISGHNTLYWYLQNLGQGPELLIRYENEEAVDDSQLPKDRFSAERLKGVDSTLKIQPAELGDSAVYLCASSLHGTNYNEQFFGPGTRLTVL.

The V gene is TRBV5-1, the J gene TRBJ1-4; D remains ambiguous. V gave up 2 bases and J gave up 4 bases, with 9 bases separating them. This CDR3 comprises 14 residues. Germline V lookup: CDR1 SGHRS, CDR2 YFSETQ. The CDR3 coding sequence is TGCGCCAGCAGCTTTAGGAGCAATAATGAAAAACTGTTTTTT. It translates to CASSFRSNNEKLFF.

The chain combines TRBV5-1 with TRBJ2-3, with 13 bases lining up with TRBD2. The CDR3 loop spans 15 amino acids. V lost 5 bases, J lost 2 bases, and 2 bases stayed unmatched. Germline CDR1 and CDR2: SGHRS and YFSETQ. The CDR3 DNA reads TGCGCCAGCAGGACTAGCGGGGGGCTCACAGATACGCAGTATTTT. As protein: CASRTSGGLTDTQYF. Looking up the rest from reference TRBV5-1 and TRBJ2-3 gives the full variable domain: KAGVTQTPRYLIKTRGQQVTLSCSPISGHRSVSWYQQTPGQGLQFLFEYFSETQRNKGNFPGRFSGRQFSNSRSEMNVSTLELGDSALYLCASRTSGGLTDTQYFGPGTRLTVL.

V and J are TRBV28 and TRBJ1-6; the D gene is possibly TRBD1 (6 bases). The CDR3 sequence is 17 residues long. Between the trimmed V and J ends, which lost 2 bases and 5 bases, there was a span of 16 bases. The germline CDR1 and CDR2 sequences are MDHEN and SYDVKM. The DNA for the CDR3 is TGTGCCAGCAGTTTACCCCCCACAGGGAGCAATAATTCACCCCTCCACTTT. Amino acids: CASSLPPTGSNNSPLHF.

The genes are TRBV6-5 and TRBJ1-6; a possible D gene is TRBD1 (5 bases). V dropped 5 bases and J dropped 6 bases, with 11 bases sitting between them. The CDR3 spans 14 residues. Germline loops: CDR1 MNHEY, CDR2 SVGAGI. CDR3 sequence reads: CASSRGGGNSPLHF. The CDR3, as DNA: TGTGCCAGCAGTAGGGGAGGAGGTAATTCACCCCTCCACTTT.

This chain uses TRBV28 with TRBJ2-7, with 12 positions matching TRBD1. The CDR3 spans 15 residues. Germline lookup yields CDR1 MDHEN and CDR2 SYDVKM. Unmatched junction bases numbered 3, after V lost 2 bases and J lost 4 bases. The DNA for the CDR3 is TGTGCCAGCAGTTTAAGGGGACAGGGGGCATACGAGCAGTACTTC. Its translation: CASSLRGQGAYEQYF. Supplemented by reference TRBV28 and TRBJ2-7, the full variable domain reads DVKVTQSSRYLVKRTGEKVFLECVQDMDHENMFWYRQDPGLGLRLIYFSYDVKMKEKGDIPEGYSVSREKKERFSLILESASTNQTSMYLCASSLRGQGAYEQYFGPGTRLTVT.

The V call is TRBV9, the J call TRBJ1-2, with D possibly TRBD1 on 6 matching bases. Trimming removed 0 bases at V and 2 bases at J, with 8 bases between. Germline CDR1 is SGDLS and CDR2 is YYNGEE. The CDR3 contains 14 residues. This chain's CDR3 is CASSVGGTNYGYTF. CDR3 in DNA: TGTGCCAGCAGCGTAGGTGGGACAAACTATGGCTACACCTTC.

The chain links TRBV27 to TRBJ1-1; 7 bases agree with TRBD1. The germline gives CDR1 MNHEY, CDR2 SMNVEV (reference sequence). With V trimmed by 5 bases and J by 1 base, 4 bases remained unmatched. CDR3 length equals 14 residues. CDR3 loop: CASSPNRGNTEAFF. The CDR3, as DNA: TGTGCCAGCAGTCCGAACAGGGGGAACACTGAAGCTTTCTTT.